A selection of T cell receptor beta chains follows, all from one sample in a study of T cell repertoires in cytomegalovirus infection. Which antigens these TCRs recognize remains unknown. MiXCR, run by TCRdb on the reads, gives a single entry per CDR3 protein. The sample records approximately 1,000,000 distinct CDR3 sequences, roughly 31% being singletons. The starting material was cultured CD8+ T cells from PBMCs, obtained from culture after CMV antigen stimulation. The receptors were gathered from a human donor in good health (CMV status not recorded). Some clones in this sample may be carry-over from other donors' samples. CDR3s include the opening cysteine and the closing phenylalanine or tryptophan. The order of the fields is clone size, V gene, D gene, J gene, CDR3 DNA, CDR3 protein. D genes are given only for firm matches. Only some rows state a clone size, as once, few, many or a class for expanded clones.

abundance: few; v_gene: TRBV6-5; d_gene: TRBD1; j_gene: TRBJ2-2; CDR3nt: TGTGCCAGCAGTGGGACAGCCCTGAACACCGGGGAGCTGTTTTTT; CDR3aa: CASSGTALNTGELFF
abundance: many; v_gene: TRBV5-5; d_gene: NA; j_gene: TRBJ2-7; CDR3nt: TGTGCCAGCAGCCCAGACTTCTACGAGCAGTACTTC; CDR3aa: CASSPDFYEQYF
abundance: few; v_gene: TRBV6-1; d_gene: NA; j_gene: TRBJ1-5; CDR3nt: TGTGCCAGCAGTAAGAAGATAGAAGGGGGCAATCAGCCCCAGCATTTT; CDR3aa: CASSKKIEGGNQPQHF
abundance: NA; v_gene: TRBV6-1; d_gene: TRBD1; j_gene: TRBJ2-7; CDR3nt: TGTGCTTCGACAGGGACCCATCTATCCTACGAGCAGTACTTC; CDR3aa: CASTGTHLSYEQYF
abundance: many; v_gene: TRBV7-8; d_gene: TRBD2; j_gene: TRBJ2-1; CDR3nt: TGTGCCAGCAGCATCCTAGCGGGGGGGCGGAATGAGCAGTTCTTC; CDR3aa: CASSILAGGRNEQFF
abundance: NA; v_gene: TRBV29-1; d_gene: NA; j_gene: TRBJ1-2; CDR3nt: TGCAACGTTGAAGATCGCTTTAGGGGGTCTACGGCTAACTATGGCTACACCTTC; CDR3aa: CNVEDRFRGSTANYGYTF
abundance: many; v_gene: TRBV27; d_gene: TRBD2; j_gene: TRBJ2-1; CDR3nt: TGTGCCAGCAGTAGCGGGGGGGCCTACAATGAGCAGTTCTTC; CDR3aa: CASSSGGAYNEQFF
abundance: NA; v_gene: TRBV7-4; d_gene: NA; j_gene: TRBJ2-5; CDR3nt: TGTGCCAGCAGGATTCAGGGCTCTCAAGAGACCCAGTACTTC; CDR3aa: CASRIQGSQETQYF
abundance: NA; v_gene: TRBV19; d_gene: NA; j_gene: TRBJ2-2; CDR3nt: TGTGCCAGTAGTATATTTCAGGGAGCGAACACCGGGGAGCTGTTTTTT; CDR3aa: CASSIFQGANTGELFF
abundance: NA; v_gene: TRBV7-9; d_gene: TRBD1; j_gene: TRBJ1-2; CDR3nt: TGTGCCAGCAGCTCGGACAGGCAGCTCTATGGCTACACCTTC; CDR3aa: CASSSDRQLYGYTF
abundance: NA; v_gene: TRBV15; d_gene: NA; j_gene: TRBJ2-4; CDR3nt: TGTGCCACCAGCAGGGGAGCGCAAAACATTCAGTACTTC; CDR3aa: CATSRGAQNIQYF
abundance: once; v_gene: TRBV6-6; d_gene: NA; j_gene: TRBJ2-5; CDR3nt: TGTGCCAGCAGTTACTCTTCGAGACTCTCGTACCAAGAGATCCAGTACTTC; CDR3aa: CASSYSSRLSYQEIQYF
abundance: few; v_gene: TRBV14; d_gene: NA; j_gene: TRBJ1-2; CDR3nt: TGTGCCAGCAGCCTCCGACAGAATACCGGTACTGGCTACACCTTC; CDR3aa: CASSLRQNTGTGYTF
abundance: NA; v_gene: TRBV7-9; d_gene: NA; j_gene: TRBJ1-5; CDR3nt: TGTGCCAGCAGCCCTACCCAGACAGGAGATTATAGCAATCAGCCCCAGCATTTT; CDR3aa: CASSPTQTGDYSNQPQHF
abundance: few; v_gene: TRBV7-4; d_gene: NA; j_gene: TRBJ2-7; CDR3nt: TGTGCCAGCAGCTTATGGGACGCCGGAATCTACGAGCAGTACTTC; CDR3aa: CASSLWDAGIYEQYF
abundance: NA; v_gene: TRBV6-2/TRBV6-3; d_gene: NA; j_gene: TRBJ2-2; CDR3nt: TGTGCCAGCAGTTACCATCTCCGGACAACGAACACCGGGGAGCTGTTTTTT; CDR3aa: CASSYHLRTTNTGELFF
abundance: NA; v_gene: TRBV6-2/TRBV6-3; d_gene: NA; j_gene: TRBJ2-1; CDR3nt: TGTGCCAGCAGTTACTCTGCGGGGCTAACGGGGAATGAGCAGTTCTTC; CDR3aa: CASSYSAGLTGNEQFF
abundance: NA; v_gene: TRBV6-5; d_gene: TRBD1; j_gene: TRBJ1-1; CDR3nt: TGTGCCAGCAGTTACACCGGACAGGCCTCTGAAGCTTTCTTT; CDR3aa: CASSYTGQASEAFF
abundance: NA; v_gene: TRBV19; d_gene: NA; j_gene: TRBJ1-5; CDR3nt: TGTGCCAGTATTATTCAGACAGTCCGGAGCAATCAGCCCCAGCATTTT; CDR3aa: CASIIQTVRSNQPQHF
abundance: many; v_gene: TRBV6-2/TRBV6-3; d_gene: NA; j_gene: TRBJ2-3; CDR3nt: TGTGCCAGCAGTTCCCAGACGGTCTGGGTACGCACAGATACGCAGTATTTT; CDR3aa: CASSSQTVWVRTDTQYF
abundance: many; v_gene: TRBV7-3; d_gene: TRBD2; j_gene: TRBJ2-1; CDR3nt: TGTGCCAGCAGCTTTGGACTAGCCTCCTACAATGAGCAGTTCTTC; CDR3aa: CASSFGLASYNEQFF
abundance: many; v_gene: TRBV7-6; d_gene: TRBD2; j_gene: TRBJ2-1; CDR3nt: TGTGCCAGCAGCTTTTTCGGACTAGCGGGTTCCACTCACAATGAGCAGTTCTTC; CDR3aa: CASSFFGLAGSTHNEQFF
abundance: few; v_gene: TRBV6-1; d_gene: NA; j_gene: TRBJ1-2; CDR3nt: TGTGCCAGCAGTACGATCGGACAGACAAACTATGGCTACACCTTC; CDR3aa: CASSTIGQTNYGYTF
abundance: NA; v_gene: TRBV4-1; d_gene: NA; j_gene: TRBJ1-1; CDR3nt: TGCGCCAGCAGCCCCCCCGGGGGGGGGGACACTGAAGCTTTCTTT; CDR3aa: CASSPPGGGDTEAFF
abundance: few; v_gene: TRBV7-9; d_gene: NA; j_gene: TRBJ1-5; CDR3nt: TGTGCCAGCAGCGCCGGGAAGTGGGAGCCCCAGCATTTT; CDR3aa: CASSAGKWEPQHF
abundance: NA; v_gene: TRBV7-6; d_gene: NA; j_gene: TRBJ2-3; CDR3nt: TGTGCCAGCAGCGCTCGCATTGGAGATACGCAGTATTTT; CDR3aa: CASSARIGDTQYF
abundance: few; v_gene: TRBV7-3; d_gene: NA; j_gene: TRBJ1-1; CDR3nt: TGTGCCAGCAGCCAGTGGAGCTCCGAAGCTTTCTTT; CDR3aa: CASSQWSSEAFF
abundance: NA; v_gene: TRBV6-1; d_gene: NA; j_gene: TRBJ2-3; CDR3nt: TGTGTCAGCAGTGAAGAAGGAAGGACTAGCACAGATACGCAGTATTTT; CDR3aa: CVSSEEGRTSTDTQYF
abundance: many; v_gene: TRBV7-2; d_gene: NA; j_gene: TRBJ2-7; CDR3nt: TGTGCCAGCAGTATCAACCCGCCCAGTTACGAGCAGTACTTC; CDR3aa: CASSINPPSYEQYF
abundance: NA; v_gene: TRBV12-3/TRBV12-4; d_gene: NA; j_gene: TRBJ1-1; CDR3nt: TGTGCCAGCAGTTTTCCAGGGAGGAGCACTGAAGCTTTCTTT; CDR3aa: CASSFPGRSTEAFF
abundance: NA; v_gene: TRBV19; d_gene: NA; j_gene: TRBJ2-1; CDR3nt: TGTGCCAGTAGTATGGGCTCCGGTAATGAGCAGTTCTTC; CDR3aa: CASSMGSGNEQFF
abundance: NA; v_gene: TRBV6-5; d_gene: NA; j_gene: TRBJ1-1; CDR3nt: TGTGCCAGCAGTTACTTCCCCGTGGAGATGAACACTGAAGCTTTCTTT; CDR3aa: CASSYFPVEMNTEAFF
abundance: many; v_gene: TRBV7-2; d_gene: NA; j_gene: TRBJ2-6; CDR3nt: TGTGCCAGCAGCTTTAACTCTGGGGCCAACGTCCTGACTTTC; CDR3aa: CASSFNSGANVLTF
abundance: few; v_gene: TRBV2; d_gene: NA; j_gene: TRBJ1-2; CDR3nt: TGTGCCAGCAGCGATGATTCGGACGGACCCTATGGCTACACCTTC; CDR3aa: CASSDDSDGPYGYTF
abundance: few; v_gene: TRBV7-9; d_gene: NA; j_gene: TRBJ2-2; CDR3nt: TGTGCCAGCAGCCCGATCGGCAGCCATATCGCGAACACCGGGGAGCTGTTTTTT; CDR3aa: CASSPIGSHIANTGELFF
abundance: NA; v_gene: TRBV27; d_gene: TRBD1; j_gene: TRBJ2-5; CDR3nt: TGTGCCAGCAGCTTTTCGGGACAGGGGCGCGGAGAGACCCAGTACTTC; CDR3aa: CASSFSGQGRGETQYF
abundance: few; v_gene: TRBV5-1; d_gene: NA; j_gene: TRBJ1-1; CDR3nt: TGCGCCAGCAGCTTGGAACCCCCGCAGGGTTCCTACGTTGAAGCTTTCTTT; CDR3aa: CASSLEPPQGSYVEAFF
abundance: NA; v_gene: TRBV6-5; d_gene: NA; j_gene: TRBJ1-4; CDR3nt: TGTGCCAGCAGTTACCGGCGGGGACGGAATGGAAAACTGTTTTTT; CDR3aa: CASSYRRGRNGKLFF
abundance: NA; v_gene: TRBV27; d_gene: NA; j_gene: TRBJ2-3; CDR3nt: TGTGCCAACAAGAGCCCTGCGAACACAGATACGCAGTATTTT; CDR3aa: CANKSPANTDTQYF
abundance: NA; v_gene: TRBV5-4; d_gene: NA; j_gene: TRBJ2-1; CDR3nt: TGTGCCAGCAGCTTGGACGGAAGTGGACCCTACAATGAGCAGTTCTTC; CDR3aa: CASSLDGSGPYNEQFF
abundance: NA; v_gene: TRBV4-2; d_gene: NA; j_gene: TRBJ1-1; CDR3nt: TGTGCCAGCAGCCAAGATATGGGGGTCCCTGAAGCTTTCTTT; CDR3aa: CASSQDMGVPEAFF
abundance: few; v_gene: TRBV7-9; d_gene: TRBD1; j_gene: TRBJ1-5; CDR3nt: TGTGCCAGCAGCCCCAGTGCGACAGGGCATCAGCCCCAGCATTTT; CDR3aa: CASSPSATGHQPQHF
abundance: many; v_gene: TRBV6-2/TRBV6-3; d_gene: TRBD1; j_gene: TRBJ2-1; CDR3nt: TGTGCCAGCAGTTACCCTGGACAGGGGGCTGACAATGAGCAGTTCTTC; CDR3aa: CASSYPGQGADNEQFF
abundance: NA; v_gene: TRBV6-6; d_gene: NA; j_gene: TRBJ2-2; CDR3nt: TGTGCCAGCAGTTACGGTCAGGCAGGCACCGGGGAGCTGTTTTTT; CDR3aa: CASSYGQAGTGELFF
abundance: few; v_gene: TRBV7-9; d_gene: TRBD2; j_gene: TRBJ2-3; CDR3nt: TGTGCCAGCAGCTTGTGGGACAGCGGGGGGTTAGATACGCAGTATTTT; CDR3aa: CASSLWDSGGLDTQYF
abundance: few; v_gene: TRBV2; d_gene: TRBD1; j_gene: TRBJ1-1; CDR3nt: TGTGCCGCACAAGGGACAGCCTTGAACACTGAAGCTTTCTTT; CDR3aa: CAAQGTALNTEAFF
abundance: NA; v_gene: TRBV15; d_gene: NA; j_gene: TRBJ1-6; CDR3nt: TGTGCCACCAGCAGAGATTGGGGGGGATGGGATTCACCCCTCCACTTT; CDR3aa: CATSRDWGGWDSPLHF
abundance: once; v_gene: TRBV2; d_gene: TRBD1; j_gene: TRBJ1-1; CDR3nt: TGTGCCAGCAGTGCGGGACAGCAAGTGAACACTGAAGCTTTCTTT; CDR3aa: CASSAGQQVNTEAFF
abundance: few; v_gene: TRBV7-6; d_gene: NA; j_gene: TRBJ2-1; CDR3nt: TGTGCCAGCAGTCGGGCAGGGTTGGGGCACAATGAGCAGTTCTTC; CDR3aa: CASSRAGLGHNEQFF
abundance: many; v_gene: TRBV5-4; d_gene: TRBD1; j_gene: TRBJ1-1; CDR3nt: TGTGCCAGCAGCTTGGACAGGGGCCATCCTGAAGCTTTCTTT; CDR3aa: CASSLDRGHPEAFF
abundance: NA; v_gene: TRBV7-9; d_gene: NA; j_gene: TRBJ1-4; CDR3nt: TGTGCCAGCAGCCCGGATCAACCAGGGACAACTAATGAAAAACTGTTTTTT; CDR3aa: CASSPDQPGTTNEKLFF
abundance: few; v_gene: TRBV6-1; d_gene: NA; j_gene: TRBJ1-5; CDR3nt: TGTGCCAGCAGTGAAGGGTCGATGGGGGAACACGGGAATCAGCCCCAGCATTTT; CDR3aa: CASSEGSMGEHGNQPQHF
abundance: NA; v_gene: TRBV6-1; d_gene: NA; j_gene: TRBJ1-2; CDR3nt: TGTGCCGGCGTAGGGGTTAGAACGGGCTACACCTTC; CDR3aa: CAGVGVRTGYTF
abundance: many; v_gene: TRBV7-2; d_gene: NA; j_gene: TRBJ1-2; CDR3nt: TGTGCCCTAGGGGGTTACTATGGCTACACCTTC; CDR3aa: CALGGYYGYTF
abundance: NA; v_gene: TRBV7-9; d_gene: NA; j_gene: TRBJ1-2; CDR3nt: TGTGCCAGCATCCCGGGAGGAGCTAACTATGGCTACACCTTC; CDR3aa: CASIPGGANYGYTF
abundance: many; v_gene: TRBV6-1; d_gene: NA; j_gene: TRBJ2-1; CDR3nt: TGTGCCAGCAGTGAAGAGGAAAGGACACTTAATCGTGAGCAGTTCTTC; CDR3aa: CASSEEERTLNREQFF
abundance: few; v_gene: TRBV19; d_gene: TRBD1; j_gene: TRBJ2-1; CDR3nt: TGTGCCAGTACCCTCGGACAGGGGAGGACATTTGACAATGAGCAGTTCTTC; CDR3aa: CASTLGQGRTFDNEQFF
abundance: NA; v_gene: TRBV15; d_gene: NA; j_gene: TRBJ2-7; CDR3nt: TGTGCCACCAGCACCCCAGGGGGGGCTCTCCCCTTTTACGAGCAGTACTTC; CDR3aa: CATSTPGGALPFYEQYF
abundance: NA; v_gene: TRBV6-2/TRBV6-3; d_gene: NA; j_gene: TRBJ1-5; CDR3nt: TGTGCCAGTCAACCAAGGCAATATGATCAGCCCCAGCATTTT; CDR3aa: CASQPRQYDQPQHF